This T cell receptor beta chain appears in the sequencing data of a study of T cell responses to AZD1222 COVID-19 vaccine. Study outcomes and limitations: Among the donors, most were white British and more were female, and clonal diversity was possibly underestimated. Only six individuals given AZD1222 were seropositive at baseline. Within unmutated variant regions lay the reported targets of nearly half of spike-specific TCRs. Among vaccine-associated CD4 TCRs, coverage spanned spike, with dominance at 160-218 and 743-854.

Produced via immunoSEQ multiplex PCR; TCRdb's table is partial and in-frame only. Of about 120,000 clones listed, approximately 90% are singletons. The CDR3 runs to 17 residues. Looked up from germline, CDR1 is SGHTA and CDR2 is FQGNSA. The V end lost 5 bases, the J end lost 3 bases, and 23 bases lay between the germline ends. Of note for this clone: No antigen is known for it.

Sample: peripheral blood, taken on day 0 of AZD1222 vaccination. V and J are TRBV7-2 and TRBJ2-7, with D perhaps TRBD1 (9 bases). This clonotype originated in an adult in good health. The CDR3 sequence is CASSLQGALSGSYEQYF. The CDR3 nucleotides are TGTGCCAGCAGCCTACAGGGGGCTTTGAGCGGGAGCTACGAGCAGTACTTC. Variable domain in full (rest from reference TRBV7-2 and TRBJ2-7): GAGVSQSPSNKVTEKGKDVELRCDPISGHTALYWYRQSLGQGLEFLIYFQGNSAPDKSGLPSDRFSAERTGGSVSTLTIQRTQQEDSAVYLCASSLQGALSGSYEQYFGPGTRLTVT.